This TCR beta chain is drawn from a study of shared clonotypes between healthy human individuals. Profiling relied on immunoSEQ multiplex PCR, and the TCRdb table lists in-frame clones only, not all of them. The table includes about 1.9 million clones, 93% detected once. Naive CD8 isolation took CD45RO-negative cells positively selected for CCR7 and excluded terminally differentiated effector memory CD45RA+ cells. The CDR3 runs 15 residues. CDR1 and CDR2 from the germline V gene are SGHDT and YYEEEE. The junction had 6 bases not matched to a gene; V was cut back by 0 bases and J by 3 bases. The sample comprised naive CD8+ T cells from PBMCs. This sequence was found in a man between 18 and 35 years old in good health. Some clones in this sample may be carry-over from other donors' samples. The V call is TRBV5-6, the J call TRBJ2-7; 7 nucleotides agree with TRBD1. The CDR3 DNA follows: TGTGCCAGCAGCTTGGGGAGACAGGGTTACTACGAGCAGTACTTC. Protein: CASSLGRQGYYEQYF.